Listed below are T cell receptor beta chains from one sample, sequenced in a study of shared clonotypes between healthy human individuals. Using immunoSEQ multiplex PCR, the repertoire was profiled, and TCRdb retains in-frame clones only, with some absent. The sample contains 2 million to 2.5 million clones, just under 95% of which appear only once. Sequencing was carried out using naive CD4+ T cells from PBMCs. Source of these receptors: a man aged 18 to 35 in good health. Some clones in this sample may be carry-over from other donors' samples. Each CDR3 is given with its conserved first and last residue. Fields, in order: clone size, J gene, D gene, V gene, CDR3 protein, CDR3 DNA. The D gene is left open where the match is weak. Clone size appears in some rows only: once, few, many, or a class for an expanded clone.

>NA|TRBJ1-5|NA|TRBV6-5
CASSYSVDQPQHF
TGTGCCAGCAGTTACTCGGTGGATCAACCCCAGCATTTT
>NA|TRBJ2-7|NA|TRBV5-1
CASSLGDGYYEQYF
TGCGCCAGCAGCTTGGGGGACGGCTACTACGAGCAGTACTTC
>NA|TRBJ2-5|TRBD2|TRBV28
CASSGLAGRETQYF
TGTGCCAGCAGTGGACTAGCGGGAAGGGAGACCCAGTACTTC
>NA|TRBJ1-2|NA|TRBV5-1
CASSLATREGYTF
TGCGCCAGCAGCTTGGCCACCAGGGAAGGCTACACCTTC
>NA|TRBJ2-7|NA|TRBV5-1
CASSFSNEQYF
TGCGCCAGCAGCTTTTCTAACGAGCAGTACTTC
>NA|TRBJ1-5|NA|TRBV28
CASGGGGSGNQPQHF
TGTGCCAGCGGCGGCGGGGGATCTGGCAATCAGCCCCAGCATTTT
>NA|TRBJ1-2|TRBD1|TRBV7-9
CASSDGQGYGYTF
TGTGCCAGCAGCGATGGACAGGGTTATGGCTACACCTTC
>once|TRBJ2-4|NA|TRBV4-3
CASSPLRRALAKNIQYF
TGCGCCAGCAGCCCCCTTCGGAGGGCCTTAGCCAAAAACATTCAGTACTTC
>NA|TRBJ2-1|NA|TRBV10-3
CAISEPTPGSPTSSYNEQFF
TGTGCCATCAGTGAGCCAACCCCGGGTAGCCCCACGAGCTCCTACAATGAGCAGTTCTTC
>NA|TRBJ1-3|NA|TRBV19
CASSISGGTGTIYF
TGTGCCAGTAGTATCTCGGGAGGGACTGGGACCATATATTTT
>NA|TRBJ2-1|TRBD1|TRBV5-1
CASRPGGWDEQFF
TGCGCCAGCAGGCCAGGGGGATGGGATGAGCAGTTCTTC
>once|TRBJ1-5|TRBD1|TRBV18
CASSRDLPGQSNQPQHF
TGTGCCAGCTCACGCGATCTCCCGGGACAGAGCAATCAGCCCCAGCATTTT
>NA|TRBJ2-1|TRBD2|TRBV19
CASSGAFSGRALDEQFF
TGTGCCAGTAGTGGGGCTTTTAGCGGGAGGGCCCTGGATGAGCAGTTCTTC
>NA|TRBJ1-4|NA|TRBV5-1
CASSLNRFNEKLFF
TGCGCCAGCAGCTTGAACAGATTTAATGAAAAACTGTTTTTT
>NA|TRBJ1-4|NA|TRBV5-8
CASFRQSRANEKLFF
TGTGCCAGCTTCCGACAGTCTCGGGCTAATGAAAAACTGTTTTTT
>NA|TRBJ2-1|NA|TRBV4-1
CASSQVLGEQFF
TGCGCCAGCAGCCAAGTTTTGGGGGAGCAGTTCTTC
>NA|TRBJ2-5|NA|TRBV9
CASKIGETQYF
TGTGCCAGCAAGATAGGGGAAACCCAGTACTTC
>NA|TRBJ1-5|NA|TRBV6-1
CASSISHHLNQPQHF
TGTGCCAGCAGTATATCGCACCATTTGAATCAGCCCCAGCATTTT
>NA|TRBJ2-7|TRBD2|TRBV13
CASSSGLAVTYEQYF
TGTGCCAGCAGCTCCGGACTAGCGGTTACCTACGAGCAGTACTTC
>NA|TRBJ2-3|NA|TRBV7-8
CASSVMRDTQYF
TGTGCCAGCAGCGTGATGCGTGATACGCAGTATTTT
>NA|TRBJ2-2|NA|TRBV14
CASSFDPGQNTGELFF
TGTGCCAGCAGCTTTGACCCCGGACAGAACACCGGGGAGCTGTTTTTT
>NA|TRBJ1-2|NA|TRBV2
CASRALYPNYGYTF
TGTGCCAGCAGAGCTTTGTACCCCAACTATGGCTACACCTTC
>NA|TRBJ1-2|NA|TRBV7-9
CASSLEGIVGYTF
TGTGCCAGCAGCTTAGAAGGCATCGTGGGCTACACCTTC
>NA|TRBJ2-1|NA|TRBV19
CASSPVTGISSYNEQFF
TGTGCCAGTAGCCCCGTCACAGGGATCTCCTCCTACAATGAGCAGTTCTTC
>NA|TRBJ1-2|NA|TRBV9
CASSVVGLNYGYTF
TGTGCCAGCAGCGTAGTGGGACTTAACTATGGCTACACCTTC
>NA|TRBJ1-6|NA|TRBV6-5
CASSSQRWDSPLHF
TGTGCCAGCAGTTCACAGCGGTGGGACTCACCCCTCCACTTT
>once|TRBJ2-1|TRBD2|TRBV19
CASSISGLAGGGSNEQFF
TGTGCCAGTAGTATTTCGGGACTAGCGGGTGGGGGAAGCAATGAGCAGTTCTTC
>NA|TRBJ2-7|NA|TRBV5-4
CASSSDRIKQYF
TGTGCCAGCAGCTCCGACAGGATCAAGCAGTACTTC
>once|TRBJ2-3|NA|TRBV30
CAWSGESGLFTDTQYF
TGTGCCTGGAGTGGGGAAAGCGGCCTATTCACAGATACGCAGTATTTT
>NA|TRBJ2-5|NA|TRBV29-1
CSVARETQYF
TGCAGCGTGGCCAGGGAGACCCAGTACTTC
>once|TRBJ1-3|TRBD1|TRBV10-3
CAISATGGSGNTIYF
TGTGCCATCAGTGCAACAGGGGGCTCGGGAAACACCATATATTTT
>NA|TRBJ1-5|NA|TRBV7-3
CASSRTQNQPQHF
TGTGCCAGCAGCCGGACCCAAAATCAGCCCCAGCATTTT
>NA|TRBJ2-2|TRBD2|TRBV5-1
CASSLERLAGGVGGELFF
TGCGCCAGCAGCTTGGAACGGCTAGCGGGAGGGGTCGGCGGGGAGCTGTTTTTT
>NA|TRBJ2-7|NA|TRBV7-2
CASSLEGKPSYEQYF
TGTGCCAGCAGCTTAGAGGGGAAACCATCCTACGAGCAGTACTTC
>NA|TRBJ1-1|TRBD1|TRBV30
CAWSVLGQGARTEAFF
TGTGCCTGGAGTGTACTGGGACAGGGGGCGCGGACTGAAGCTTTCTTT
>NA|TRBJ2-3|TRBD1|TRBV5-1
CASSLVRDSDTDTQYF
TGCGCCAGCAGCTTGGTTAGGGACAGCGACACAGATACGCAGTATTTT
>NA|TRBJ2-5|NA|TRBV5-1
CASSLAPTGVETQYF
TGCGCCAGCAGCTTGGCCCCAACAGGCGTGGAGACCCAGTACTTC
>NA|TRBJ2-4|TRBD2|TRBV27
CASSKTSGSSGTAKNIQYF
TGTGCCAGCAGCAAGACTAGCGGGAGTTCGGGGACTGCCAAAAACATTCAGTACTTC